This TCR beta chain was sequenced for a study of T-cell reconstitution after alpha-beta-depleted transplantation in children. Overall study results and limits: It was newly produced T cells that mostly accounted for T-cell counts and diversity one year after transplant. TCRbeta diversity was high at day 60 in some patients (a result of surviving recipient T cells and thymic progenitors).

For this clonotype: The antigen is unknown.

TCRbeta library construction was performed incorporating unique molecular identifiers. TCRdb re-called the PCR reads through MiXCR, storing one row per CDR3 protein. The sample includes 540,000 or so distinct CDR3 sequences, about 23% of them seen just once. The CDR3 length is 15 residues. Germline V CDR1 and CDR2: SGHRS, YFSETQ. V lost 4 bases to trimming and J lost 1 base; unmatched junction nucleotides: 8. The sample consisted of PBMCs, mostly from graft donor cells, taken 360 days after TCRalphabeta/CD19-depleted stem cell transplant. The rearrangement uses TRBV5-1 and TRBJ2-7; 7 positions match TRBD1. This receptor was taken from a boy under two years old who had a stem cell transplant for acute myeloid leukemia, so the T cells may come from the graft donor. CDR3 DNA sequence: TGCGCCAGCAGCCCCTGGACAGGTCCGTCCTACGAGCAGTACTTC. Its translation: CASSPWTGPSYEQYF.